The 23 T cell receptor beta chains in this list originate from one sample, sequenced in a study of cytomegalovirus exposure and HLA in healthy donors. This table comes from immunoSEQ multiplex PCR, and its TCRdb copy is limited to in-frame clones, with some not included. The data contain nearly 80,000 clones, over 85% of them singletons. Sequences were obtained from PBMCs. These TCRs come from a woman between 25 and 40 years old in good health and CMV-seronegative.

The chain has TRBV7-6 and TRBJ1-4; no firm D call. The V and J ends lost 0 bases and 8 bases respectively, with 16 bases between them. There are 16 residues in the CDR3. From germline, CDR1 is SGHVS and CDR2 FNYEAQ. The CDR3 DNA reads TGTGCCAGCAGCTTAGCCCCGAGCGGAGTTGGGGAAAAACTGTTTTTT. Residues: CASSLAPSGVGEKLFF.

J is TRBJ2-4 and V is TRBV7-2, with TRBD2 matching over 7 bases. The CDR3 extends over 19 amino acids. CDR1 SGHTA and CDR2 FQGNSA come from the germline V gene. V was pared by 1 base and J by 0 bases, with 12 bases of the junction left unmatched. The CDR3 region is CASSLDIAGVLLAKNIQYF. The CDR3 nucleotides are TGTGCCAGCAGCTTAGATATTGCGGGGGTTCTCCTAGCCAAAAACATTCAGTACTTC.

V usage is TRBV30 and J usage is TRBJ1-4, with TRBD1 identical over 7 bases. Looked up from germline, CDR1 is GTSNPN and CDR2 is SVGIG (reference sequence). Trimming at V came to 2 bases and at J to 6 bases, leaving 15 bases not matched to a gene. The CDR3 runs 17 residues. CDR3 region: CAWSYSRDRARYEKLFF. CDR3 coding DNA: TGTGCCTGGAGTTACTCGCGCGACAGGGCGAGGTATGAAAAACTGTTTTTT.

The V call is TRBV4-1, the J call TRBJ2-3, with D possibly TRBD1 on 6 matching bases. The V end lost 1 base, the J end lost 4 bases, and 15 bases lay between the germline ends. CDR1 MGHRA and CDR2 YSYEKL come from the germline V gene. The CDR3 has 16 amino acids. CDR3 region: CASSQAKYRVADTQYF. The CDR3 DNA is TGCGCCAGCAGCCAAGCAAAGTACAGGGTAGCAGATACGCAGTATTTT.

V usage is TRBV29-1 and J usage is TRBJ1-2, with a possible D match to TRBD1 (6 bases). Trimming took 6 bases from V and 3 from J, leaving 20 bases between them. From germline, CDR1 is SQVTM and CDR2 ANQGSEA. CDR3 length equals 15 residues. The CDR3 DNA follows: TGCAGCGTCCAAACCCGGGGGGCGGATGACTATGGCTACACCTTC. As protein: CSVQTRGADDYGYTF.

This clone has just a few counts. The chain has TRBV19 and TRBJ2-7, with TRBD2 matching over 8 bases. This CDR3 region has 17 residues. Germline CDR1 LNHDA, CDR2 SQIVND (reference sequence). The J segment lost 2 bases and the V segment lost 3 bases, leaving 12 bases of the junction unmatched. CDR3: CASSMASGGPAPYEQYF. DNA for the CDR3: TGTGCCAGTAGTATGGCGAGCGGGGGACCTGCCCCCTACGAGCAGTACTTC.

The V gene is TRBV6-5, the J gene TRBJ1-2; 7 positions agree with TRBD1. CDR1 and CDR2 from the germline V gene are MNHEY and SVGAGI. The length of the CDR3 is 14 residues. With 6 bases clipped from V and 4 bases from J, the junction kept 8 bases outside the gene matches. In DNA, the CDR3 is TGTGCCAGCAGGACGGACGGACAGGCCTATGGCTACACCTTC. It specifies CASRTDGQAYGYTF.

The chain has TRBV7-8 and TRBJ2-7; TRBD2 might be the D (6 bases). V lost 2 bases to trimming and J lost 7 bases, with 18 bases between them. In germline, CDR1 is SGHVS, CDR2 FQNEAQ. The CDR3 covers 15 residues. CDR3 residues: CASSLPGLTIEEQYF. The CDR3 region has the DNA TGTGCCAGCAGCTTACCGGGACTGACGATTGAAGAGCAGTACTTC.

CDR3 nucleotides: TGTGCCAGCAAGGGACAGGGGCTTAGGGAGCAGTACTTC. Its protein product is CASKGQGLREQYF. The genes are TRBV27 and TRBJ2-7; the match to TRBD1 covers 10 bases. This CDR3 contains 13 residues. In germline, CDR1 is MNHEY, CDR2 SMNVEV (reference sequence). The ends lost 7 bases at V and 7 bases at J; junction bases unmatched: 7.

The V and J genes are TRBV28 and TRBJ1-1; 7 nucleotides match TRBD1. The V gene's germline CDR1 is MDHEN and CDR2 SYDVKM. V dropped 7 bases and J dropped 1; count of bases not matched to a gene: 9. The CDR3 is 15 residues long. The chain's CDR3 is CASIKGGQPNTEAFF. The CDR3 nucleotides are TGTGCCAGCATAAAGGGGGGACAGCCGAACACTGAAGCTTTCTTT.

This rearrangement joins TRBV7-9 to TRBJ2-1, with 7 positions matching TRBD2. Losses at the gene ends were 5 bases for V and 5 bases for J; bases not matched to a gene: 9. The CDR3 runs to 15 residues. CDR1 SEHNR and CDR2 FQNEAQ come from the germline V gene (reference sequence). The DNA of the CDR3 is TGTGCCAGCAGCCCCAGTGAACTAGCGAACAATGAGCAGTTCTTC. This gives the protein CASSPSELANNEQFF.

The chain links TRBV2 to TRBJ2-1; 14 positions agree with TRBD2. The CDR3 sequence is 16 residues long. Germline V gene lookup returns CDR1 SNHLY and CDR2 FYNNEI. With 4 bases clipped from V and 10 bases from J, the junction kept 9 bases outside the gene matches. CDR3 coding DNA: TGTGCCAGCAGTGCCCCGGGACTAGCGGGAGCTCGAGAGCAGTTCTTC. Protein: CASSAPGLAGAREQFF.

The chain uses TRBV2 and TRBJ1-1; perhaps TRBD1 as D (5 bases). The ends were cut back, 2 bases at V and 1 base at J, with 11 bases in the middle. Looked up from germline, CDR1 is SNHLY and CDR2 is FYNNEI. This CDR3 has 15 residues. Written as DNA, the CDR3 is TGTGCCAGCAGTGAAATAAGGGGTGGGAACACTGAAGCTTTCTTT. It translates to CASSEIRGGNTEAFF.

The chain links TRBV27 to TRBJ2-1; TRBD2 is a possible D gene (6 bases). V was cut by 2 bases and J by 7 bases, with 6 bases left in between. CDR3 length equals 12 residues. The germline gives CDR1 MNHEY, CDR2 SMNVEV (reference sequence). The DNA of the CDR3 is TGTGCCAGCAGTTTACGGGGGAATGAGCAGTTCTTC. It is translated as CASSLRGNEQFF.

V gene TRBV30 combines with J gene TRBJ2-7; D may be TRBD2 (6 bases). Trimming shortened V by 0 bases and J by 5 bases, and 17 bases separated the two germline ends. This CDR3 has 15 amino acids. Germline CDR1 is GTSNPN and CDR2 is SVGIG (reference sequence). The DNA of the CDR3 is TGTGCCTGGAGTGTAAACCTGGGGAGGTATGACGAGCAGTACTTC. Amino acid sequence: CAWSVNLGRYDEQYF.

The chain employs TRBV21-1 and TRBJ1-4; the DNA was not used to check the table's D call, TRBD1. TRBV21-1 is termed a pseudogene. The CDR3 sequence is 17 residues long. This CDR3 is CASSPPLQGAPSLELFF. The CDR3 DNA sequence: TGTGCCAGCAGCCCCCCGTTGCAGGGGGCGCCCTCATTGGAACTGTTTTTT.

The V and J genes are TRBV7-9 and TRBJ1-2; 10 nucleotides line up with TRBD1. V shed 4 bases, J shed 7 bases, and the junction held 6 bases outside the gene matches. This CDR3 has 14 residues. Germline CDR1 and CDR2: SEHNR and FQNEAQ (reference sequence). The DNA for the CDR3 is TGTGCCAGCAGCTCGACAGGGGGCGGGAGTGGCTACACCTTC. This sequence encodes CASSSTGGGSGYTF.

This sequence joins TRBV28 and TRBJ1-5; D gene ambiguous. The CDR3 is made up of 15 amino acids. V lost 6 bases, J lost 1 base, and 13 bases lay in between. Germline CDR1 reads MDHEN; CDR2 reads SYDVKM. The CDR3 loop reads CASRGSWGSNQPQHF. The CDR3, as DNA: TGTGCCAGCAGGGGGAGTTGGGGAAGCAATCAGCCCCAGCATTTT.

The chain uses TRBV5-1 and TRBJ2-1; D is possibly TRBD2 (6 bases). The V and J ends lost 1 base and 2 bases respectively, with 10 bases between them. Germline V lookup: CDR1 SGHRS, CDR2 YFSETQ. The CDR3 loop spans 15 amino acids. In DNA form, the CDR3 reads TGCGCCAGCAGCTTGATACTAGCCGCCTACAATGAGCAGTTCTTC. Translation gives CASSLILAAYNEQFF.

The J gene is TRBJ1-2, the V gene TRBV28, with TRBD1 matching 8 bases. CDR1 is MDHEN and CDR2 is SYDVKM in the germline V gene. The CDR3 length is 14 residues. Unmatched junction bases numbered 11, after V lost 6 bases and J lost 8 bases. Here the CDR3 DNA reads TGTGCCAGCAGGCGGACAGGGAGTTATGAAGGCTACACCTTC. It yields the protein CASRRTGSYEGYTF.

This chain joins TRBV4-1 and TRBJ2-3, with 9 bases lining up with TRBD1. Germline CDR1 MGHRA, CDR2 YSYEKL. The CDR3 has 19 residues. The trim removed 0 bases at V and 3 bases at J, leaving 13 bases unmatched. CDR3 protein: CASSQDRRGGTGLTDTQYF. CDR3 bases: TGCGCCAGCAGCCAAGATAGGAGGGGAGGGACAGGGTTAACAGATACGCAGTATTTT.

The V call is TRBV9, the J call TRBJ2-7, with 10 bases that match TRBD1. Germline V gene data show CDR1 as SGDLS and CDR2 as YYNGEE. J lost 6 bases, V lost 2 bases, and 8 bases had no gene match. The CDR3 extends over 15 amino acids. The CDR3 spells CASSVSGTGVGEQYF. CDR3 in DNA: TGTGCCAGCAGCGTCTCCGGGACAGGGGTCGGCGAGCAGTACTTC. The full variable domain, in which reference TRBV9 and TRBJ2-7 provide the parts outside the CDR3, is DSGVTQTPKHLITATGQRVTLRCSPRSGDLSVYWYQQSLDQGLQFLIQYYNGEERAKGNILERFSAQQFPDLHSELNLSSLELGDSALYFCASSVSGTGVGEQYFGPGTRLTVT.

The J gene is TRBJ2-1, the V gene TRBV9; D might be TRBD2 (7 bases). This CDR3 region has 19 residues. Germline V gene lookup returns CDR1 SGDLS and CDR2 YYNGEE. V lost 0 bases to trimming and J lost 7 bases, with 26 bases between them. CDR3 DNA sequence: TGTGCCAGCAGCGTAGAGGTGTCGTCTAGCGGAGTCGGGACAAATGAGCAGTTCTTC. Protein sequence: CASSVEVSSSGVGTNEQFF.